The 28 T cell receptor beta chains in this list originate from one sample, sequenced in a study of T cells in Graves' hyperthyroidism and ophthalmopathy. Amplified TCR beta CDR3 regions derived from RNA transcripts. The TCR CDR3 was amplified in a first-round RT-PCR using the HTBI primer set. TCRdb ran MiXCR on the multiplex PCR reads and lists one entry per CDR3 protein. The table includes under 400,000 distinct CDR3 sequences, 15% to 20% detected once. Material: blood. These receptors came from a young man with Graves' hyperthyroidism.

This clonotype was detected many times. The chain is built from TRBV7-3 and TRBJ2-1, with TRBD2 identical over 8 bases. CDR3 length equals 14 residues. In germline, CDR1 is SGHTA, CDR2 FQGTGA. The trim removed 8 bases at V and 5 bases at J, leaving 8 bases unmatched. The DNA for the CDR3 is TGTGCCAGCTCCGCTAGCGGGTTAAACAATGAGCAGTTCTTC. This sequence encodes CASSASGLNNEQFF.

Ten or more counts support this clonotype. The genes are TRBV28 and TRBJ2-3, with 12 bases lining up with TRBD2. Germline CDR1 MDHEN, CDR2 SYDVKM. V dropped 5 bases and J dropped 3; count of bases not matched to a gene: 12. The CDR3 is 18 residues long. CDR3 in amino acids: CASSPQTSGRVGTDTQYF. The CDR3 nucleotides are TGTGCCAGCAGTCCTCAGACTAGCGGGAGAGTGGGGACAGATACGCAGTATTTT.

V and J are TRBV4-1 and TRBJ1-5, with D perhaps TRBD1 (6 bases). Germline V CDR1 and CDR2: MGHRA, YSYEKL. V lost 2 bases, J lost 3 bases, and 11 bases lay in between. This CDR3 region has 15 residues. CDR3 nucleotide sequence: TGCGCCAGCAGCCAACGAGGACAGTCCAATCAGCCCCAGCATTTT. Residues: CASSQRGQSNQPQHF.

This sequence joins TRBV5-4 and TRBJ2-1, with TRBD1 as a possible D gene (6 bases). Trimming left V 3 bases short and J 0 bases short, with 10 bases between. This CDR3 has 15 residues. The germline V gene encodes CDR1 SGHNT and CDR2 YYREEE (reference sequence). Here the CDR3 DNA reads TGTGCCAGCAGCTCAGCAGGGGCCTCCTACAATGAGCAGTTCTTC. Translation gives CASSSAGASYNEQFF.

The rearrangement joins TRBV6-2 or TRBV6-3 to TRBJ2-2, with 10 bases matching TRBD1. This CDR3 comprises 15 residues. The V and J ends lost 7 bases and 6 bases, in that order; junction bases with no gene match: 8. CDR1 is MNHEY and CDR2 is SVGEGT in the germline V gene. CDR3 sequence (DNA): TGTGCCAGCAACGACAGGGGGCGCAGTGCCGGGGAGCTGTTTTTT. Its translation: CASNDRGRSAGELFF.

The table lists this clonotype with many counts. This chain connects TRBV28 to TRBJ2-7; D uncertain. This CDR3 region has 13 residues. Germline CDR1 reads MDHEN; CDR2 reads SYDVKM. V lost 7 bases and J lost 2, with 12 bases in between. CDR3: CASINDGTYEQYF. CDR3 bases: TGTGCCAGCATCAACGACGGCACCTACGAGCAGTACTTC.

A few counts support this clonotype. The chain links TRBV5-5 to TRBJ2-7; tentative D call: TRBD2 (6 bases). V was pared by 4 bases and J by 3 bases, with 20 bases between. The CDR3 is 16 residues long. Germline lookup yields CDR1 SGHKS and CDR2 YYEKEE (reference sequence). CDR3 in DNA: TGTGCCAGCAGCCCCGGGAGCCGGGAGAGATACTACGAGCAGTACTTC. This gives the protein CASSPGSRERYYEQYF.

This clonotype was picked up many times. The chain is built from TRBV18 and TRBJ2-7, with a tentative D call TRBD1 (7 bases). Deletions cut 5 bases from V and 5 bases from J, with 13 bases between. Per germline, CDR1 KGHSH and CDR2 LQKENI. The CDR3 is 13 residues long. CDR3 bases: TGTGCCAGCTCAACGCAGGGGGGCCACGAGCAGTACTTC. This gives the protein CASSTQGGHEQYF.

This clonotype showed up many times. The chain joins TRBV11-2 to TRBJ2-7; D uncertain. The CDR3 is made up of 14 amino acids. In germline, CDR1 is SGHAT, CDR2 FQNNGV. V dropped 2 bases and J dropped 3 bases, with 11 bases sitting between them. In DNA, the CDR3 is TGTGCCAGCAGCTTAAAGCCGGATTTCTACGAGCAGTACTTC. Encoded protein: CASSLKPDFYEQYF.

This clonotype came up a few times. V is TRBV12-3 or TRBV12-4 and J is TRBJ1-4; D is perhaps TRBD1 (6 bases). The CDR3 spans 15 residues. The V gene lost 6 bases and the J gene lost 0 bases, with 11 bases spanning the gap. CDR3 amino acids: CASRAAGATNEKLFF. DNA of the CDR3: TGTGCCAGCAGGGCGGCAGGGGCAACTAATGAAAAACTGTTTTTT.

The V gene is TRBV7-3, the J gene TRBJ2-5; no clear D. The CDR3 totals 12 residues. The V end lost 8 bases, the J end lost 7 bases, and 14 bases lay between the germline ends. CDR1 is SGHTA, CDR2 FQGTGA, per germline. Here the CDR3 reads CASGPDLRTQYF. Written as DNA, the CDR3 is TGTGCCAGCGGCCCGGACCTTAGGACCCAGTACTTC.

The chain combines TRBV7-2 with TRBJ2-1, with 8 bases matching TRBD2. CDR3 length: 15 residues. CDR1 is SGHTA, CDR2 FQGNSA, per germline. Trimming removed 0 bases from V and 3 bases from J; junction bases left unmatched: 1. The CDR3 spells CASSLAGRGYNEQFF. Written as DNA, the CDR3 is TGTGCCAGCAGCTTAGCCGGGAGGGGCTACAATGAGCAGTTCTTC.

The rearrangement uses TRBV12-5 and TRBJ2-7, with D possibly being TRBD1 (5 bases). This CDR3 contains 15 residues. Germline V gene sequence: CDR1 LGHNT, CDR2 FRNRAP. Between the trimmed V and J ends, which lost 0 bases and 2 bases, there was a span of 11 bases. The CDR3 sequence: CASGLVLGATYEQYF. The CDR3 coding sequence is TGTGCTAGTGGTTTGGTGCTAGGGGCGACCTACGAGCAGTACTTC.

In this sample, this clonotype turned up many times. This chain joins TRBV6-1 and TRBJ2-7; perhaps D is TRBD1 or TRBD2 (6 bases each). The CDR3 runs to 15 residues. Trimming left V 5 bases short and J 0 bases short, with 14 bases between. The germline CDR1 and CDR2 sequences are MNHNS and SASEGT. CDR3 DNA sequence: TGTGCCAGCAGTTACGGGGGCGGGACCTCCTACGAGCAGTACTTC. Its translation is CASSYGGGTSYEQYF.

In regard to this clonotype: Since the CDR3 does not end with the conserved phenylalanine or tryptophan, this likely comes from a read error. The CDR3 sequence: CASSEAFRSTQETQYL. The CDR3 DNA reads TGTGCCAGCAGTGAAGCGTTTAGAAGTACTCAAGAGACCCAGTACCTC. The genes are TRBV6-2 or TRBV6-3 and TRBJ2-5; D not certain. Germline-derived CDR1 and CDR2 are MNHEY and SVGEGT. V was trimmed by 5 bases and J by 2 bases, leaving 18 bases between them. The CDR3 is 16 residues long.

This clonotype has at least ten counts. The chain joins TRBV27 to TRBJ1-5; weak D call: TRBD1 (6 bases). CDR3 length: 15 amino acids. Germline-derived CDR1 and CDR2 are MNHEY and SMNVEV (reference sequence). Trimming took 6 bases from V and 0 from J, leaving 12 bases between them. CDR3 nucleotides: TGTGCCAGCAGACCAGGGGTGATTAGCAATCAGCCCCAGCATTTT. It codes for CASRPGVISNQPQHF.

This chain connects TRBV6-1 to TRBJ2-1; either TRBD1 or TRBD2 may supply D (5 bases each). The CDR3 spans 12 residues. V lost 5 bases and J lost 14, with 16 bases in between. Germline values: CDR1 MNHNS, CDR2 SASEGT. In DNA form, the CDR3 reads TGTGCCAGCAGTTACCGGGGCAGGGATAAGTTCTTC. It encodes CASSYRGRDKFF.

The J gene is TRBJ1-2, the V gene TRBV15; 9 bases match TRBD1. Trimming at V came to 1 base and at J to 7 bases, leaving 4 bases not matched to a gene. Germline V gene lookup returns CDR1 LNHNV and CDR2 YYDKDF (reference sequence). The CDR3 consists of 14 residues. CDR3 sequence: CATSRVWTGAGYTF. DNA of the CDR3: TGTGCCACCAGCAGAGTATGGACAGGGGCTGGCTACACCTTC.

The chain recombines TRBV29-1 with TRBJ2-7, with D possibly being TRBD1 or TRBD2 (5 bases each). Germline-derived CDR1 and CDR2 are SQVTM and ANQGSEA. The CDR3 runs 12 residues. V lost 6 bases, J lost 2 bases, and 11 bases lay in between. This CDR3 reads CSVSRGAYEQYF. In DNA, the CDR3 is TGCAGCGTCTCTCGAGGGGCCTACGAGCAGTACTTC.

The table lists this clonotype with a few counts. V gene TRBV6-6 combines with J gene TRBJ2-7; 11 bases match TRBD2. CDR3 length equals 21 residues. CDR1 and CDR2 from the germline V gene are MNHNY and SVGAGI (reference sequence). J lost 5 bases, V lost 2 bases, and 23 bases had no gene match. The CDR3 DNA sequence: TGTGCCAGCAGTTACGTTTTAGGACGGGGACTAGCGGAAAGTAGGGGAAACGAGCAGTACTTC. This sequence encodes CASSYVLGRGLAESRGNEQYF.

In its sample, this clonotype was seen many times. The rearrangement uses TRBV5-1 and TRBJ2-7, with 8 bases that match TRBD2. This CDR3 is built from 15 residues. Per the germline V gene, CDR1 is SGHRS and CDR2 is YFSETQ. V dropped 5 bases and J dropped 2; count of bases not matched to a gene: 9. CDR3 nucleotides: TGCGCCAGCAGACCAGGAAGCGGGAGACCCTACGAGCAGTACTTC. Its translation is CASRPGSGRPYEQYF.

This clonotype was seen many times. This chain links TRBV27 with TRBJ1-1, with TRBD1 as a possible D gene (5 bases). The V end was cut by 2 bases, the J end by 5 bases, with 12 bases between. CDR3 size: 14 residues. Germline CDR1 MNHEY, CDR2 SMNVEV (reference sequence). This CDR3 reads CASSLGVAGTEAFF. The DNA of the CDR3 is TGTGCCAGCAGTTTAGGGGTCGCAGGGACTGAAGCTTTCTTT.

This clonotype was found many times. CDR3 protein: CASSESGGPIDEQFF. The CDR3 nucleotides are TGTGCCAGCAGTGAATCGGGAGGGCCAATAGATGAGCAGTTCTTC. The rearrangement joins TRBV2 to TRBJ2-1; 8 nucleotides line up with TRBD2. Germline V gives CDR1 SNHLY, CDR2 FYNNEI. The V segment lost 2 bases and the J segment 8 bases; nucleotides outside the gene matches: 8. The CDR3 contains 15 residues.

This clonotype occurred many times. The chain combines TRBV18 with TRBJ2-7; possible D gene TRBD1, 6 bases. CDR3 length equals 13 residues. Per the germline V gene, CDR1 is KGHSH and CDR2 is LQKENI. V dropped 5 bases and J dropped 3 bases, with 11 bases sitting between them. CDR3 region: CASSTTRGYEQYF. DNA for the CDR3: TGTGCCAGCTCAACTACCAGGGGCTACGAGCAGTACTTC. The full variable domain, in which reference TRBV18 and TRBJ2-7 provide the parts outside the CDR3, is NAGVMQNPRHLVRRRGQEARLRCSPMKGHSHVYWYRQLPEEGLKFMVYLQKENIIDESGMPKERFSAEFPKEGPSILRIQQVVRGDSAAYFCASSTTRGYEQYFGPGTRLTVT.

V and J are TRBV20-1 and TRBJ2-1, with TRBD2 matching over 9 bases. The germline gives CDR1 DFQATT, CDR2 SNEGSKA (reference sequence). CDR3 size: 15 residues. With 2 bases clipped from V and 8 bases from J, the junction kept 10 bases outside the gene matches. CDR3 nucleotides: TGCAGTGCTAGAAACCTAGCGGGGACGAGGGATGAGCAGTTCTTC. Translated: CSARNLAGTRDEQFF.

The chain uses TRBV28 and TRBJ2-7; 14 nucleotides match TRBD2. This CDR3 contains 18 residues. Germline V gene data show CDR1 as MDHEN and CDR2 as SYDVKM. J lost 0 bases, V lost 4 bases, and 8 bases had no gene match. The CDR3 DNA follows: TGTGCCAGCAGTTCGGGGACTAGCGGGAGAGGGTCCTCCTACGAGCAGTACTTC. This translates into CASSSGTSGRGSSYEQYF.

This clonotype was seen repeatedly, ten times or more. CDR3 in DNA: TGTGCCGGTGACAGGACTACAGATACGCAGTATTTT. As protein: CAGDRTTDTQYF. This chain connects TRBV30 to TRBJ2-3, with D perhaps matching TRBD1 (6 bases). Trimming removed 8 bases from V and 3 bases from J, with 12 bases in between. CDR1 and CDR2 (germline): GTSNPN, SVGIG (reference sequence). The CDR3 covers 12 residues.

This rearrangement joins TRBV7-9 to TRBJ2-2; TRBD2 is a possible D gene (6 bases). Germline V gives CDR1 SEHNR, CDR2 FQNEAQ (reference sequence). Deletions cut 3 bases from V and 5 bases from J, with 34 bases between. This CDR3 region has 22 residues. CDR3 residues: CASSLGSMVGRGRRLNTGELFF. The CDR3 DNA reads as TGTGCCAGCAGCTTGGGGTCGATGGTCGGAAGAGGGAGGAGGTTAAATACCGGGGAGCTGTTTTTT.